This T cell receptor (beta chain) appears in the sequencing data of a study of resident and recirculating memory T cells in vitiligo. About the study: Epidermis came from shave biopsies of lesional and nonlesional sites, plus PBMCs. Genomic DNA was extracted from whole homogenized samples, with no cell sorting. Points from the study as a whole: Sequences differed between biopsy sites and patients, suggesting private specificity.

Sequencing was performed with immunoSEQ multiplex PCR; in TCRdb, only in-frame clones are kept and a portion is missing. The sample carries tens of thousands of clones, more than 85% recorded once. With regard to this clone: Its matching antigen is unknown.

V was pared by 6 bases and J by 7 bases, with 13 bases between. Per germline, CDR1 MNHNS and CDR2 SASEGT. This CDR3 is built from 14 residues. The chain is built from TRBV6-1 and TRBJ1-6; unclear D gene. The clonotype comes from a male donor with vitiligo. Sequencing was done on a sample of blood. CDR3 in amino acids: CASSAATLNSPLHF. As DNA, the CDR3 is TGTGCCAGCAGCGCGGCCACTCTAAATTCACCCCTCCACTTT.